A selection of T cell receptor beta chains follows, all from one sample in a study of blood T cell repertoires in COVID-19. Repertoires were generated with immunoSEQ multiplex PCR, while TCRdb's copy carries only in-frame clones and drops some. The top ten clones hold approximately 7.2% of a sample with some 320,000 clones, 88% of them seen once. Specimen: peripheral blood. Receptors were obtained from a woman aged 25 to 39 who had recovered from COVID-19. Both conserved end residues are part of each CDR3. A D gene is named only where the DNA matches it firmly. Not all rows give a size; the values are once, few, many and, for expanded clones, a class.

V	J	length	D	size	DNA	CDR3
TRBV19	TRBJ1-4	13	-	once	TGTGCCAGTACAGGGAGGACTAATGAAAAACTGTTTTTT	CASTGRTNEKLFF
TRBV19	TRBJ2-7	12	-	-	TGTGCCAGTAGTCCTCAGGGTTACGAGCAGTACTTC	CASSPQGYEQYF
TRBV29-1	TRBJ1-1	12	TRBD1	-	TGCAGCGCTACGACAGGGCGGACTGAAGCTTTCTTT	CSATTGRTEAFF
TRBV7-2	TRBJ2-7	15	-	-	TGTGCCAGCAGCCAAGGCGGGGTTCGGGCCTACGAGCAGTACTTC	CASSQGGVRAYEQYF
TRBV6-2/TRBV6-3	TRBJ2-1	20	TRBD2	-	TGTGCCAGCAGCCGTACGGCCGGGACTAGCGGGGGGTTCGACCACAATGAGCAGTTCTTC	CASSRTAGTSGGFDHNEQFF
TRBV2	TRBJ2-2	14	-	-	TGTGCCAGCAGCCTTACAGCGAACACCGGGGAGCTGTTTTTT	CASSLTANTGELFF
TRBV6-1	TRBJ1-6	15	-	-	TGTGCCAGCAGTGAAGCAGCCGACATAGGCTCACCCCTCCACTTT	CASSEAADIGSPLHF
TRBV2	TRBJ2-1	14	TRBD2	-	TGTGCCAGCAGTTTCACTAGCGGGGTAGGTGAGCAGTTCTTC	CASSFTSGVGEQFF
TRBV30	TRBJ1-2	14	TRBD1	-	TGTGCCTGGAGTATCCCTCCGGGACAGAATGGCTACACCTTC	CAWSIPPGQNGYTF
TRBV3-1/TRBV3-2	TRBJ1-2	14	-	-	TGTGCCAGCAGCCAAGCGGAGGCCGGCCATGGCTACACCTTC	CASSQAEAGHGYTF
TRBV7-9	TRBJ2-2	17	TRBD1	once	TGTGCCAGCAGCTTAGCGGTAGGGACAGGGACCACCGGGGAGCTGTTTTTT	CASSLAVGTGTTGELFF
TRBV12-3/TRBV12-4	TRBJ1-1	11	-	-	TGTGCCAGCAGTGAGAGGACTGAAGCTTTCTTT	CASSERTEAFF
TRBV7-8	TRBJ2-1	18	TRBD2	few	TGTGCCAGCAGCTTAGGACTAGCGGGGGCCCCACTTTACAATGAGCAGTTCTTC	CASSLGLAGAPLYNEQFF
TRBV4-2	TRBJ1-1	12	-	-	TGTGCCAGCAGCCAACCCCGCGGTGAAGCTTTCTTT	CASSQPRGEAFF
TRBV5-1	TRBJ2-1	14	-	-	TGCGCCAGCAGCTTGGCCGACAGATACAATGAGCAGTTCTTC	CASSLADRYNEQFF
TRBV2	TRBJ2-5	16	-	-	TGTGCCAGCAGTGAATCGCTCGGGACAAGGGACCGGACCCAGTACTTC	CASSESLGTRDRTQYF
TRBV11-3	TRBJ1-1	13	-	-	TGTGCCAGCAGCTCGCGGGGAGGGACTGAAGCTTTCTTT	CASSSRGGTEAFF
TRBV7-2	TRBJ2-3	15	-	-	TGTGCCAGCAGCCCGGGGGACGGGAGCACAGATACGCAGTATTTT	CASSPGDGSTDTQYF
TRBV7-9	TRBJ2-7	13	-	-	TGTGCCAGCAGCTTACGCGAATCCTACGAGCAGTACTTC	CASSLRESYEQYF
TRBV28	TRBJ1-2	13	TRBD1	few	TGTGCCAGCAGGCCGACAGGGGACTATGGCTACACCTTC	CASRPTGDYGYTF
TRBV5-6	TRBJ1-2	15	TRBD1	-	TGTGCCAGCAGCCTTTGGGACAGGGGAATGGAAGGCTACACCTTC	CASSLWDRGMEGYTF
TRBV5-3	TRBJ2-7	16	-	-	TGTGCCAGAAGCTTACAATCCCCCAGGGAATTCTACGAGCAGTACTTC	CARSLQSPREFYEQYF
TRBV18	TRBJ1-1	14	-	-	TGTGCCAGCTCACCAGCAGGGTCGGGCACTGAAGCTTTCTTT	CASSPAGSGTEAFF
TRBV7-8	TRBJ2-1	15	TRBD2	-	TGTGCCAGCAGCTACACTAGCGGGGGGTACAATGAGCAGTTCTTC	CASSYTSGGYNEQFF
TRBV9	TRBJ2-3	17	TRBD2	-	TGTGCCAGCAGCGGAGGCCTAGCGGGGGGTCACGTCGATACGCAGTATTTT	CASSGGLAGGHVDTQYF
TRBV5-1	TRBJ1-4	14	TRBD1	-	TGCGCCAGCAGCATAGGGACAGGGGATGAAAAACTGTTTTTT	CASSIGTGDEKLFF
TRBV7-9	TRBJ2-2	17	TRBD2	-	TGTGCCAGCAGCGCCTGGACTAGCGGGGGCCGCACCGGGGAGCTGTTTTTT	CASSAWTSGGRTGELFF
TRBV6-1	TRBJ1-1	13	-	-	TGTGCCAGCAGTGAAGTATCGAACACTGAAGCTTTCTTT	CASSEVSNTEAFF
TRBV2	TRBJ2-7	14	TRBD2	-	TGTGCCAGCAAGTTGCGGGGGGCCGACTACGAGCAGTACTTC	CASKLRGADYEQYF
TRBV7-8	TRBJ1-4	15	TRBD1	-	TGTGCCAGCAGAAAAACAGGGGCGCTAGGTGAAAAACTGTTTTTT	CASRKTGALGEKLFF
TRBV11-2	TRBJ1-1	16	TRBD1	once	TGTGCCAGCAGCACATGGAGAGGGGGCAGGAACACTGAAGCTTTCTTT	CASSTWRGGRNTEAFF
TRBV14	TRBJ1-1	14	-	-	TGTGCCAGCAGCCAAGTCTTCAGGAACACTGAAGCTTTCTTT	CASSQVFRNTEAFF
TRBV28	TRBJ1-6	15	-	-	TGTGCCAGCAGTTCGGAGAGCTCCTATAATTCACCCCTCCACTTT	CASSSESSYNSPLHF
TRBV29-1	TRBJ2-1	13	-	-	TGCAGCGTAGCGATCCTCGCATACAATGAGCAGTTCTTC	CSVAILAYNEQFF
TRBV28	TRBJ2-7	15	TRBD1	-	TGTGCCAGCAGTTCGGGGGGGACAGGGGGTTACGAGCAGTACTTC	CASSSGGTGGYEQYF
TRBV6-5	TRBJ2-7	14	-	-	TGTGCCAGCGGTCCCTGGGGGACTTCCTACGAGCAGTACTTC	CASGPWGTSYEQYF
TRBV7-9	TRBJ1-1	15	-	-	TGTGCCAGCAGCTTAGGACACCGGGAGAATGGTGAAGCTTTCTTT	CASSLGHRENGEAFF
TRBV11-3	TRBJ2-2	18	-	-	TGTGCCAGCAGCTTAGAACCGAGCCATAGAGCACGGACCGGGGAGCTGTTTTTT	CASSLEPSHRARTGELFF
TRBV7-2	TRBJ2-2	16	TRBD1	once	TGTGCCAGCAGCTTACGGACAGGGTATAACACCGGGGAGCTGTTTTTT	CASSLRTGYNTGELFF
TRBV12-3/TRBV12-4	TRBJ1-1	13	-	-	TGTGCCAGCAGAGGGAGAACTGACACTGAAGCTTTCTTT	CASRGRTDTEAFF
TRBV4-2	TRBJ1-2	15	-	-	TGTGCCAGCAGCCAAGAAATGGAGGAGGGGTATGGCTACACCTTC	CASSQEMEEGYGYTF
TRBV29-1	TRBJ1-4	13	TRBD1	-	TGCAGCGTCACCGGGACAGAGAATGAAAAACTGTTTTTT	CSVTGTENEKLFF
TRBV5-1	TRBJ1-1	13	TRBD1	-	TGCGCCAGCACGTTGACAGGGGACACTGAAGCTTTCTTT	CASTLTGDTEAFF
TRBV6-5	TRBJ2-5	14	-	-	TGTGCCAGCAGTCCGTCGGGAAGCGCAGAGACCCAGTACTTC	CASSPSGSAETQYF
TRBV9	TRBJ2-5	15	TRBD1	-	TGTGCCAGCGGAATCCGGGACAGGGCCGCCGAGACCCAGTACTTC	CASGIRDRAAETQYF
TRBV2	TRBJ1-3	14	-	-	TGTGCCAGCAGTGACGGACTCTCTGGAAACACCATATATTTT	CASSDGLSGNTIYF
TRBV23-1	TRBJ1-5	15	-	-	TGCGCCACCCCGCGGGACCAGCTTAGCAATCAGCCCCAGCATTTT	CATPRDQLSNQPQHF
TRBV2	TRBJ1-3	13	-	-	TGTGCCAGCGGGGGGAGCTCTGGAAACACCATATATTTT	CASGGSSGNTIYF
TRBV3-1/TRBV3-2	TRBJ1-6	15	-	-	TGTGCCAGCAGCCAAGTTGGTCAGGGAAGGTCACCCCTCCACTTT	CASSQVGQGRSPLHF
TRBV28	TRBJ1-5	15	-	-	TGTGCCAGCAGTGTGACCGGGAGCGGATATCAGCCCCAGCATTTT	CASSVTGSGYQPQHF
TRBV4-1	TRBJ1-2	15	-	-	TGCGCCAGCAGCCGCCAGCGGGGAGGACTTAATGGCTACACCTTC	CASSRQRGGLNGYTF
TRBV2	TRBJ1-2	14	TRBD1	few	TGTGCCAGCAGTCGAAGGGACAGTTCCTATGGCTACACCTTC	CASSRRDSSYGYTF
TRBV14	TRBJ1-1	15	TRBD1	-	TGTGCCAGCAGCCAAGGACTGGGACAGGGGTTTGGTGCTTTCTTT	CASSQGLGQGFGAFF